A single sample gave rise to the 14 T cell receptor beta chains below, sequenced in a study of cytomegalovirus exposure and HLA in healthy donors. The PCR ran on 60 Vbeta and 13 Jbeta primers. The table came from immunoSEQ multiplex PCR; TCRdb's copy has only in-frame clones and leaves some out. Of about 200,000 clones in the sample, nearly 80% were seen once. Sequenced material: PBMCs. These receptors originate from a male donor in good health and CMV-seronegative.

This clone was picked up a small number of times. This rearrangement joins TRBV11-1 to TRBJ2-1; 9 positions agree with TRBD1. The junction had 4 bases not matched to a gene; V was cut back by 4 bases and J by 3 bases. The CDR3 runs to 15 residues. CDR1 is SGHAT and CDR2 is FQDESV in the germline V gene (reference sequence). The CDR3 sequence is CASSSDRGFYNEQFF. Here the CDR3 DNA reads TGTGCCAGCAGCTCCGACAGGGGGTTCTACAATGAGCAGTTCTTC.

This clone has just a few counts. CDR3 amino acids: CASSKGQGGVHSVNQPQHF. CDR3 bases: TGTGCCAGCAGCAAAGGCCAAGGGGGCGTGCATTCGGTCAATCAGCCCCAGCATTTT. The chain couples TRBV21-1 to TRBJ1-5; TRBD1 is taken as the D call from the table, unchecked against the DNA. TRBV21-1 is annotated as a pseudogene. CDR3 length equals 19 residues.

The chain employs TRBV6-1 and TRBJ2-7; D call uncertain. V lost 6 bases, J lost 5 bases, and 8 bases lay in between. The CDR3 spans 11 residues. CDR1 MNHNS and CDR2 SASEGT come from the germline V gene. The CDR3 reads CASSLIDEQYF. The CDR3, as DNA: TGTGCCAGCAGCCTGATAGACGAGCAGTACTTC.

This clone is a singleton in its sample. The chain has TRBV25-1 and TRBJ2-3; 7 nucleotides agree with TRBD1. Germline CDR1 and CDR2: MGHDK and SYGVNS. J gave up 0 bases and V 7 bases, and 7 bases lay outside the gene matches. This CDR3 has 15 amino acids. CDR3 sequence reads: CASNKPGQSTDTQYF. The CDR3 DNA reads as TGTGCCAGCAACAAACCGGGACAGAGCACAGATACGCAGTATTTT.

This rearrangement joins TRBV18 to TRBJ1-2; the D gene is possibly TRBD1 (6 bases). The CDR3 has 15 amino acids. V was clipped by 0 bases and J by 4 bases, with 12 bases between them. Germline V gene sequence: CDR1 KGHSH, CDR2 LQKENI. The DNA for the CDR3 is TGTGCCAGCTCACCACCCGGACAGATGAGCTATGGCTACACCTTC. Its translation: CASSPPGQMSYGYTF.

This chain joins TRBV5-1 and TRBJ2-2; the match to TRBD1 covers 10 bases. This CDR3 has 14 residues. Germline CDR1 is SGHRS and CDR2 is YFSETQ. Trimming cost V 5 bases and J 7 bases; bases outside gene matches: 5. The CDR3 protein is CASRPGQGGGELFF. For the CDR3, the DNA is TGCGCCAGCAGACCTGGACAGGGGGGCGGGGAGCTGTTTTTT.

The chain has TRBV7-2 and TRBJ2-7; the match to TRBD2 covers 8 bases. The germline CDR1 and CDR2 sequences are SGHTA and FQGNSA. Trimming at V came to 5 bases and at J to 11 bases, leaving 11 bases not matched to a gene. The length of the CDR3 is 13 residues. The CDR3 DNA reads TGTGCCAGCAGCCCATTTAGCGGGGCCCGGGAGTACTTC. This encodes CASSPFSGAREYF.

V usage is TRBV4-2 and J usage is TRBJ2-7, with 10 bases matching TRBD1. CDR1 is LGHNA, CDR2 YNFKEQ, per germline. The CDR3 has 15 amino acids. V lost 3 bases to trimming and J lost 3 bases; unmatched junction nucleotides: 5. The CDR3 nucleotides are TGTGCCAGCAGCCACCGCGGACAGGGGGACTACGAGCAGTACTTC. Its protein product is CASSHRGQGDYEQYF.

The V and J genes are TRBV14 and TRBJ2-2; 7 positions agree with TRBD2. The germline gives CDR1 SGHDN, CDR2 FVKESK. After removal of 1 base from V and 7 bases from J, the junction contained 6 bases not matched to a gene. The CDR3 consists of 15 residues. This chain's CDR3 is CASSQVGRAVGELFF. CDR3 nucleotides: TGTGCCAGCAGCCAAGTTGGGAGGGCCGTCGGGGAGCTGTTTTTT.

This rearrangement joins TRBV28 to TRBJ2-7; TRBD1 agrees at 12 bases. Unmatched junction bases numbered 6, after V lost 5 bases and J lost 4 bases. The CDR3 sequence is 15 residues long. Germline V CDR1 and CDR2: MDHEN, SYDVKM. CDR3 in amino acids: CASSPRDRGLYEQYF. CDR3 nucleotides: TGTGCCAGCAGTCCCCGGGACAGGGGGCTATACGAGCAGTACTTC.

The chain employs TRBV6-1 and TRBJ2-5, with TRBD1 matching 7 bases. Gene TRBJ2-7 matches the end of the DNA better, so the J call may be wrong. Germline V gene data show CDR1 as MNHNS and CDR2 as SASEGT. This CDR3 contains 13 residues. The chain's CDR3 is CASRMDRTYEQYF. The CDR3 nucleotides are TGTGCCAGCAGGATGGACAGGACCTACGAGCAGTACTTC.

The CDR3 loop reads CASSSTTGNYGYTF. The DNA of the CDR3 is TGTGCCAGCAGTTCGACGACAGGGAACTATGGCTACACCTTC. V and J are TRBV28 and TRBJ1-2; 7 bases fit TRBD1. The junction had 4 bases not matched to a gene; V was cut back by 4 bases and J by 2 bases. Germline lookup yields CDR1 MDHEN and CDR2 SYDVKM. The CDR3 consists of 14 residues.

This clone was counted between two and nine times. Mismatch with germline at one junction end may stem from a read error. The rearrangement joins TRBV7-8 to TRBJ2-7; TRBD2 agrees at 7 bases. The V gene's germline CDR1 is SGHVS and CDR2 FQNEAQ. The CDR3 has 12 residues. The CDR3: CASSLGDYEQYF. Written as DNA, the CDR3 is TGTGCCAGCAGCTTAGGGGACTACGAGCAGTATTTC.

The chain carries TRBV28 and TRBJ2-1, with 9 positions matching TRBD2. The CDR3 has 17 residues. Germline V gives CDR1 MDHEN, CDR2 SYDVKM. J was trimmed by 4 bases and V by 2 bases; bases with no gene match: 9. The CDR3: CASSLDGAGGPYNEQFF. The CDR3 region has the DNA TGTGCCAGCAGTTTAGACGGAGCGGGAGGCCCTTACAATGAGCAGTTCTTC.